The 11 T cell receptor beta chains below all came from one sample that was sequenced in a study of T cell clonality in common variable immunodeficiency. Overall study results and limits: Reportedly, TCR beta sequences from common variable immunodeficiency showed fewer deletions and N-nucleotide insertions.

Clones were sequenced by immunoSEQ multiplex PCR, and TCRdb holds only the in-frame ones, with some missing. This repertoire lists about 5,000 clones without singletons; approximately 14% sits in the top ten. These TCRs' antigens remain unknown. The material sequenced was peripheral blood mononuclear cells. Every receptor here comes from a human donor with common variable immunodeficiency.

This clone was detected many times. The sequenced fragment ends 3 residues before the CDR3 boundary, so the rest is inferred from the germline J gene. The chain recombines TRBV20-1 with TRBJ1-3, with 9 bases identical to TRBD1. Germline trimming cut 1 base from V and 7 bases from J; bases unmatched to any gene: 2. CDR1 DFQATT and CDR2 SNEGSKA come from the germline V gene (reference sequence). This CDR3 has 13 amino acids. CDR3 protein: CSARVTGGNTIYF. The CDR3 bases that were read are TGCAGTGCTAGAGTGACAGGGGGGAACACC.

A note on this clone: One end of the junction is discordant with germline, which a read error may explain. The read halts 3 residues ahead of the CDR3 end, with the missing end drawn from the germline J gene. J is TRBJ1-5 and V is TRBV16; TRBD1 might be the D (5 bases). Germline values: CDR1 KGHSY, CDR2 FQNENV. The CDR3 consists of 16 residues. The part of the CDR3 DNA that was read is TGTGCCAGCAGCCCGGGGGGGGGTTCGGGCAAGCAGCCC. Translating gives CASSPGGGSGKQP. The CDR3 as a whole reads CASSPGGGSGKQPQHF.

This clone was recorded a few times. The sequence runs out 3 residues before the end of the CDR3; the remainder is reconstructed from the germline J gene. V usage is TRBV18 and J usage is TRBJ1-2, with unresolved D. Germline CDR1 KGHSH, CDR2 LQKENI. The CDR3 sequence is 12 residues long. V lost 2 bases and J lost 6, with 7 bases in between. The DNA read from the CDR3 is TGTGCCAGCTCACCAAGCGGGGATGGC. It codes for CASSPSGDG. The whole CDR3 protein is CASSPSGDGYTF.

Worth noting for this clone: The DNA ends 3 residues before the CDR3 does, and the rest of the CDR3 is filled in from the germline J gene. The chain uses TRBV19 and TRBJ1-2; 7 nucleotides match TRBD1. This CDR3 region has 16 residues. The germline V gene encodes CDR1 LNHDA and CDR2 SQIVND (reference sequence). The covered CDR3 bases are TGTGCCAGTATACCCCTTGTCGGAGGGGGCGTCGGAGGC. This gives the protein CASIPLVGGGVGG. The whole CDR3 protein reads CASIPLVGGGVGGYTF.

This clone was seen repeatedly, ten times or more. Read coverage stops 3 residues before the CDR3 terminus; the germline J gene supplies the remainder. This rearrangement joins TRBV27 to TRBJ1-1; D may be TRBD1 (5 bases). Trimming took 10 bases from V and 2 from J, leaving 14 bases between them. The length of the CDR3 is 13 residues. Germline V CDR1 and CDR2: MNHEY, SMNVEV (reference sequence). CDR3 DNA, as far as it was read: TGTGCCACCAGGAGGGGCAGCAACACTGAA. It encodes CATRRGSNTE. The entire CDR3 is CATRRGSNTEAFF.

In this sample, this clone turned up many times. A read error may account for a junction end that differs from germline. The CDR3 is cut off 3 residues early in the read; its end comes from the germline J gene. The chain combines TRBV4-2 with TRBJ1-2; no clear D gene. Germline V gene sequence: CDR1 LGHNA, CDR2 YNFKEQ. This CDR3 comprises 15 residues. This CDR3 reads CASSQFYRLHYGYTF. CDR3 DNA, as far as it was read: TGCGCCAGCAGCCAGTTCTACCGATTGCACTATGGC.

The CDR3 loop reads CASSYSMSSEQYF. The sequenced part of the CDR3 DNA is TGTGCCAGCAGTTACTCGATGTCTAGCGAG. J is TRBJ2-7 and V is TRBV6-2 or TRBV6-3; no reliable D call. Sequencing ends 3 residues short of the CDR3 end; the germline J gene provides the rest. Trimming took 0 bases from V and 6 from J, leaving 9 bases between them. Germline lookup yields CDR1 MNHEY and CDR2 SVGEGT. The CDR3 is 13 amino acids.

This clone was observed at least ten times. Incomplete CDR3 DNA: TGTGCCAGCACTCGGTCCTACAATGAG. Its translation is CASTRSYNE. The full CDR3 protein is CASTRSYNEQFF. The V call is TRBV2, the J call TRBJ2-1; D gene unclear. The CDR3 end is not reached by the read, which stops 3 residues before it; the germline J gene fills it in. This CDR3 has 12 amino acids. V lost 7 bases and J lost 1, with 5 bases in between. Germline V lookup: CDR1 SNHLY, CDR2 FYNNEI. Variable domain in full (rest from reference TRBV2 and TRBJ2-1): EPEVTQTPSHQVTQMGQEVILRCVPISNHLYFYWYRQILGQKVEFLVSFYNNEISEKSEIFDDQFSVERPDGSNFTLKIRSTKLEDSAMYFCASTRSYNEQFFGPGTRLTVL.

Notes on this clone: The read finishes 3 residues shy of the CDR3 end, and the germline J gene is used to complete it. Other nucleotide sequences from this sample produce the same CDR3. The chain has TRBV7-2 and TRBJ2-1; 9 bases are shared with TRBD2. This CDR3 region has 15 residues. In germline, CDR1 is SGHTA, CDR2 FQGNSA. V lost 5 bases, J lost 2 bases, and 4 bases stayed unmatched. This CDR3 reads CASSLTSGPYNEQFF. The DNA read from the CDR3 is TGTGCCAGCAGCCTCACTAGCGGGCCCTACAATGAG. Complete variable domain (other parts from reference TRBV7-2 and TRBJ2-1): GAGVSQSPSNKVTEKGKDVELRCDPISGHTALYWYRQSLGQGLEFLIYFQGNSAPDKSGLPSDRFSAERTGGSVSTLTIQRTQQEDSAVYLCASSLTSGPYNEQFFGPGTRLTVL.

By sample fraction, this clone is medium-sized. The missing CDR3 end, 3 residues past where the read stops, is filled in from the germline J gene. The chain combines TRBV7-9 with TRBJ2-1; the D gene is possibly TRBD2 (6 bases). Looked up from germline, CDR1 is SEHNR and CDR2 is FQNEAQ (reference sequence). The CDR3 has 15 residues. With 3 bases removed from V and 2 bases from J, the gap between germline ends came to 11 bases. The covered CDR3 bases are TGTGCCAGCAGCTTCGGGGGAGTACCCTACAATGAG. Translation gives CASSFGGVPYNE. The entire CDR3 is CASSFGGVPYNEQFF.

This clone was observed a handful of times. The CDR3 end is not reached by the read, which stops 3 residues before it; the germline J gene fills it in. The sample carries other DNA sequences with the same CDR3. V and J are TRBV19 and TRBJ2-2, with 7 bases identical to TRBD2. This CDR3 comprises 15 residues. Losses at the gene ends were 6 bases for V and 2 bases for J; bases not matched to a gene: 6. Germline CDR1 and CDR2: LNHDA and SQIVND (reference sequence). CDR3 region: CASRTGGPNTGELFF. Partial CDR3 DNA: TGTGCCAGTAGGACGGGGGGTCCAAACACCGGGGAG.